This T cell receptor (beta chain) came from a study of siplizumab effects on memory and regulatory T cells. The sample holds one count of this clone. Libraries were prepared by immunoSEQ multiplex PCR; TCRdb keeps only in-frame clonotypes and omits some of them. The table lists approximately 84,000 clones, over 90% of them singletons, with approximately 17% in the top ten. Sequencing used CD8+ T cells sorted from blood. This TCR derives from a human donor in good health.

CDR3 amino acids: CASSQGENEQFF. The CDR3 coding sequence is TGCGCCAGCAGCCAAGGGGAGAATGAGCAGTTCTTC. The chain links TRBV4-1 to TRBJ2-1; TRBD2 might be the D (5 bases). The CDR3 runs to 12 residues. Germline CDR1 MGHRA, CDR2 YSYEKL. The ends were cut back, 1 base at V and 7 bases at J, with 5 bases in the middle.